This TCR beta chain originates from a study of identifying expanded T cells in peripheral blood. Method: immunoSEQ multiplex PCR; TCRdb's copy keeps in-frame clones and lacks some. The table lists about 63,000 clones, around four fifths of them singletons. This clone was observed a handful of times. This TCR came from a person aged 18 to 69 in good health. Sequenced sample: blood.

In DNA form, the CDR3 reads TGTGCCAGCAGGTTGACCTTCCGGGACTCCGATCACGAGCAGTTCTTC. Translation: CASRLTFRDSDHEQFF. The chain combines TRBV6-6 with TRBJ2-1, with D perhaps TRBD2 (6 bases). Looked up from germline, CDR1 is MNHNY and CDR2 is SVGAGI (reference sequence). Deletions cut 6 bases from V and 10 bases from J, with 25 bases between. This CDR3 has 16 residues.